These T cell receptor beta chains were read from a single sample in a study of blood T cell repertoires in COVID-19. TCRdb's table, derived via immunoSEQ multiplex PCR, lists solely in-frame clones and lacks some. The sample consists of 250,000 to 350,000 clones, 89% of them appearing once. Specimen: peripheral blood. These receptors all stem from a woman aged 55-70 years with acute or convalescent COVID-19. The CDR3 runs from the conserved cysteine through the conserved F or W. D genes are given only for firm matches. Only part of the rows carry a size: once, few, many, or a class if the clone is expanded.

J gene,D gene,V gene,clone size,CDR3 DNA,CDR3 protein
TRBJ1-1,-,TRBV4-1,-,TGCGCCAGCAGCCAAGAGCGCAAAACAGGGTCTGAAGCTTTCTTT,CASSQERKTGSEAFF
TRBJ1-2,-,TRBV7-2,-,TGTGCCAGCAGCTTAGTTTGGTGGGCTTCACTTAACTATGGCTACACCTTC,CASSLVWWASLNYGYTF
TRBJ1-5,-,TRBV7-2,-,TGTGCCAGCAGCTCGGTCGGGGGTTGGAACAATCAGCCCCAGCATTTT,CASSSVGGWNNQPQHF
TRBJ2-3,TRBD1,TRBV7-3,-,TGTGCCAGCAGCCAGACAGGGTCCACAGATACGCAGTATTTT,CASSQTGSTDTQYF
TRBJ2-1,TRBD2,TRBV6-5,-,TGTGCCAGCAGTTCCCCCGCGGGGGGATACAATGAGCAGTTCTTC,CASSSPAGGYNEQFF
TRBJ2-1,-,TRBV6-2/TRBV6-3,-,TGTGCCAGCAGTTTGACAGGCTCCTACAATGAGCAGTTCTTC,CASSLTGSYNEQFF
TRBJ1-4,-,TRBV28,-,TGTGCCACCGAGGTACGGGGTAATGAAAAACTGTTTTTT,CATEVRGNEKLFF
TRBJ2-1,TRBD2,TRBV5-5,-,TGTGCCAGCAGCTTAGCGGGGGAGAAAGATCACAATGAGCAGTTCTTC,CASSLAGEKDHNEQFF
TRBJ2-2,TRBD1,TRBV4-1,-,TGCGCCAGCAGCCCACAGGGGGCAACGTCGAACACCGGGGAGCTGTTTTTT,CASSPQGATSNTGELFF
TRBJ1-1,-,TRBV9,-,TGTGCCAGCAGCGTTTTTGAGGGGAACACTGAAGCTTTCTTT,CASSVFEGNTEAFF
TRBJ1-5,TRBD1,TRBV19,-,TGTGCCAGTAGTATCCTCCAGGGGGCGGGTCAGCCCCAGCATTTT,CASSILQGAGQPQHF
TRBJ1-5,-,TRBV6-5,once,TGTGCCAGCAGTTACTCGGCCAGATACAATCAGCCCCAGCATTTT,CASSYSARYNQPQHF
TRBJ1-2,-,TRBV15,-,TGTGCCACCAGCCCCGCGCGGGGAAAAAACTATGGCTACACCTTC,CATSPARGKNYGYTF
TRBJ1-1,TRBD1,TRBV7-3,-,TGTGCCAGCAGCTTAAAAGGGACAGGGGGAACTGAAGCTTTCTTT,CASSLKGTGGTEAFF
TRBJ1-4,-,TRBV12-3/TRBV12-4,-,TGTGCCAGCAGTTTAGGCGGCGGGGAAAAACTGTTTTTT,CASSLGGGEKLFF
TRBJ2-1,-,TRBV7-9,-,TGTGCCAGCAGCTTTCCGGGGTCTTGGGATGAGCAGTTCTTC,CASSFPGSWDEQFF
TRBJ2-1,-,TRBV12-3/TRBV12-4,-,TGTGCCAGCAGTCTTGGCGGTGAGCAGTTCTTC,CASSLGGEQFF
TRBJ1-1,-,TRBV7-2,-,TGTGCCAGCAGCTTATGGACTCGGGCGAACACTGAAGCTTTCTTT,CASSLWTRANTEAFF
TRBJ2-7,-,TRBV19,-,TGTGCCAGTAGTATATTGTTTTCAAGACTAGCCTACGAGCAGTACTTC,CASSILFSRLAYEQYF
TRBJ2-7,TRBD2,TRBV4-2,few,TGTGCCAGCAGCCAAGATCAGGCTAGCGGGGCGGGAGGCGAGCAGTACTTC,CASSQDQASGAGGEQYF
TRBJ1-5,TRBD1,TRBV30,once,TGTGCCTGGAGTGTGGGGACAGGTGCTCCTTCGGGGAATCAGCCCCAGCATTTT,CAWSVGTGAPSGNQPQHF
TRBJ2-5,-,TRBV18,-,TGTGCCAGCTCGGCCCCAGGGCAAGAGACCCAGTACTTC,CASSAPGQETQYF
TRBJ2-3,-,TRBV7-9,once,TGTGCCAGCAGCATACTGGATACGCAGTATTTT,CASSILDTQYF
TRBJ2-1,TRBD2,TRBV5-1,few,TGCGCCAGCAGCCCGATAGCGGGGGGCAACAATGAGCAGTTCTTC,CASSPIAGGNNEQFF
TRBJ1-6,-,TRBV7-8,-,TGTGCCAGCAGCCGTTTATCGCGAAACAGGTGGAATTCACCCCTCCACTTT,CASSRLSRNRWNSPLHF
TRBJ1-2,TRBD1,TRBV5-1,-,TGCGCCAGCAGCTTGGAGGGGGCCGACTATGGCTACACCTTC,CASSLEGADYGYTF
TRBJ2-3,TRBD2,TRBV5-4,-,TGTGCCAGCAGGACGGGACTAGCGGGGGGGCAATCAGATACGCAGTATTTT,CASRTGLAGGQSDTQYF
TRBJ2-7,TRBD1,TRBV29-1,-,TGCAGCGTTGAAGATCGAGGGACAGGGGGGAACGAGCAGTACTTC,CSVEDRGTGGNEQYF
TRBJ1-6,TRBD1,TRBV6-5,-,TGTGCCAGCAGTCTGGGACAGGCTCGAAATTCACCCCTCCACTTT,CASSLGQARNSPLHF
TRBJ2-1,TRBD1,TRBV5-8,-,TGTGCCAGCAGCCCCGGGACAGGGGTTGGAAATGAGCAGTTCTTC,CASSPGTGVGNEQFF
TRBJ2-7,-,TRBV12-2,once,TGTGCAAGTCGCTTAGTTGGGCAGGCCATCCCCTCCCTCGAGCAGTACTTC,CASRLVGQAIPSLEQYF
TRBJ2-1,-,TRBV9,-,TGTGCCAGCAGCCCGCCTGAGGGCGGGAACAATGAGCAGTTCTTC,CASSPPEGGNNEQFF
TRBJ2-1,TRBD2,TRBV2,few,TGTGCCAGCAGGCCGACTAGCGGGGCCGGCAATGAGCAGTTCTTC,CASRPTSGAGNEQFF
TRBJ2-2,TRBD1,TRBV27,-,TGTGCCAGCAGTTTGAAGGGGGCAGGGGGCCTTAGCGGGGAGCTGTTTTTT,CASSLKGAGGLSGELFF
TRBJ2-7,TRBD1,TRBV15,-,TGTGCCACCAGCAGGGAGCGCGGACAGGGAAATTACGAGCAGTACTTC,CATSRERGQGNYEQYF
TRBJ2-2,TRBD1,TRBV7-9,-,TGTGCCAGCAGCCGGACAGGGACCGGGGAGCTGTTTTTT,CASSRTGTGELFF